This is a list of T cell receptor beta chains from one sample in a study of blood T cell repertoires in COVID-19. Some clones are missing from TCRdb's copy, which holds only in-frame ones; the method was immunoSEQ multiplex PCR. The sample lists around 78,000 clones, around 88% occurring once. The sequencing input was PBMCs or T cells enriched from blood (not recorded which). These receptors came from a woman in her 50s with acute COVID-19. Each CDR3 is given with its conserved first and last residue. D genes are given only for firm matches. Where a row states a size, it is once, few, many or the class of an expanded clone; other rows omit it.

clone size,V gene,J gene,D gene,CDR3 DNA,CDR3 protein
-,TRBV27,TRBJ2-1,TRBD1,TGTGCCAGCAGTTTATCGATCTGGGACAGGGCCTACAATGAGCAGTTCTTC,CASSLSIWDRAYNEQFF
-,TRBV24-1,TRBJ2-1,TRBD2,TGTGCCACCAGTGGTCTAGCGGGAGAGAATTCCTACAATGAGCAGTTCTTC,CATSGLAGENSYNEQFF
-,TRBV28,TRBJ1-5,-,TGTGCCAGCAGTTCGGGGGGCTCGCATCAGCCCCAGCATTTT,CASSSGGSHQPQHF
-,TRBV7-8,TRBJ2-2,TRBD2,TGTGCCAGCAGCCTAAAATTCTGGACTAGCGGGAACACCGGGGAGCTGTTTTTT,CASSLKFWTSGNTGELFF
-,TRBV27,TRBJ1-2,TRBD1,TGTGCCAGCAGGCGAGCCGACAGGGGCTATGGCTACACCTTC,CASRRADRGYGYTF
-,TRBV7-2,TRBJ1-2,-,TGTGCCAGCAGCTTAGTAGGAGGGTGGGAGAACTATGGCTACACCTTC,CASSLVGGWENYGYTF
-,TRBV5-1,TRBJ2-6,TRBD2,TGCGCCAGCAGCGAACTAGCGGAGTCTGGGGCCAACGTCCTGACTTTC,CASSELAESGANVLTF
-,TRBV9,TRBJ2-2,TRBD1,TGTGCCAGCAGGACAGGGAGTATGGGGGAGCTGTTTTTT,CASRTGSMGELFF
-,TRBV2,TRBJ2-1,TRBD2,TGTGCCAGCAGTGTTAGTAGCGGGCCAAGCGCCCTAAGTAGGGATGAGCAGTTCTTC,CASSVSSGPSALSRDEQFF
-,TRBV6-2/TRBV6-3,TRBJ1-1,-,TGTGCCAGCAGTCTGCGATTGGGCTCGGGGGCTTTCTTT,CASSLRLGSGAFF
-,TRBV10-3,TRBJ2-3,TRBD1,TGTGCCATCAAGGGGGCGTTTAGCACAGATACGCAGTATTTT,CAIKGAFSTDTQYF
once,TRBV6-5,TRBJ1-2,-,TGTGCCAGCAAGCGGGAAAGCTATGGCTACACCTTC,CASKRESYGYTF
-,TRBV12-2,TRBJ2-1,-,TGTGCAAGTCGCGCGAGGGCGGGTGTAGCAAGATGCTACAATGAGCAGTTCTTC,CASRARAGVARCYNEQFF